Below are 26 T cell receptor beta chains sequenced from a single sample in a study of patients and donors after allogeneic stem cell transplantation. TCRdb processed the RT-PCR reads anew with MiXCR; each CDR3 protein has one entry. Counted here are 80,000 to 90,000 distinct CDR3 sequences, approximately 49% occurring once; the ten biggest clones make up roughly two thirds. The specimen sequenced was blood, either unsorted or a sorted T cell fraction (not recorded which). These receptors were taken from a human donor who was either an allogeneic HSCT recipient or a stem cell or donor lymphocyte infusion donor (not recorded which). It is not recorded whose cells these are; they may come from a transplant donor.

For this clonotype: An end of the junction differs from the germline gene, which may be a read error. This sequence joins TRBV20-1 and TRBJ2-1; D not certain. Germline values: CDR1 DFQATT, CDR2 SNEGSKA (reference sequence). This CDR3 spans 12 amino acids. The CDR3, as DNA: TGCAGTGCTAGAGATCCCCCCTACAAAGGGATCTTC. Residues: CSARDPPYKGIF.

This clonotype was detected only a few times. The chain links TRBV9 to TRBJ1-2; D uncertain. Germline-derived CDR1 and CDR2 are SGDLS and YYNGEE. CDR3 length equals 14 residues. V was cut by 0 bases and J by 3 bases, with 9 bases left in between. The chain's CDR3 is CASSVDPGDYGYTF. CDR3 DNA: TGTGCCAGCAGCGTAGACCCGGGAGACTATGGCTACACCTTC.

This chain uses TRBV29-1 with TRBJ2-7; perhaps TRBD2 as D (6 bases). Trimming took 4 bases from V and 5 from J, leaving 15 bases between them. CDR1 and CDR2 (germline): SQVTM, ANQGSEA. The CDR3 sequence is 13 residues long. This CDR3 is CSVARLDYNEQYF. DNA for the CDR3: TGCAGCGTTGCCCGATTGGACTATAACGAGCAGTACTTC.

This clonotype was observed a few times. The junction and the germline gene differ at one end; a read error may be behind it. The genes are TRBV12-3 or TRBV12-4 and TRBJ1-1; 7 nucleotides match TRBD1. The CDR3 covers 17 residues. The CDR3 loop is CASSFVISATGNIEAFF. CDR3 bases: TGTGCCAGCAGTTTTGTGATTTCTGCGACAGGGAACATTGAAGCTTTCTTT.

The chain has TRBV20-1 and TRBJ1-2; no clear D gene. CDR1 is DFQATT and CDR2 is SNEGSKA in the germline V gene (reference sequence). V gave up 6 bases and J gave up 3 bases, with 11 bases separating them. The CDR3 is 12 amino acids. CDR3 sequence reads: CSAKDPYYGYTF. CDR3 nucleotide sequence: TGCAGTGCCAAGGACCCGTACTATGGCTACACCTTC.

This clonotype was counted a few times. This chain's CDR3 is CASSPHRTVLSYGYTF. DNA for the CDR3: TGTGCCAGCAGTCCCCATCGGACAGTGCTGAGCTATGGCTACACCTTC. This rearrangement joins TRBV28 to TRBJ1-2, with a tentative D call TRBD1 (6 bases). The CDR3 spans 16 residues. CDR1 and CDR2 (germline): MDHEN, SYDVKM. Deletions cut 5 bases from V and 4 bases from J, with 20 bases between.

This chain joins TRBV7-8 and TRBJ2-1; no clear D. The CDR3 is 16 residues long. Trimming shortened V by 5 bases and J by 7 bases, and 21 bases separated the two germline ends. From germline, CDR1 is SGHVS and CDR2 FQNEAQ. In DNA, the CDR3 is TGTGCCAGCAGCCTAAGTGGGCCTAAGAGTATTAATGAGCAGTTCTTC. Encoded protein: CASSLSGPKSINEQFF.

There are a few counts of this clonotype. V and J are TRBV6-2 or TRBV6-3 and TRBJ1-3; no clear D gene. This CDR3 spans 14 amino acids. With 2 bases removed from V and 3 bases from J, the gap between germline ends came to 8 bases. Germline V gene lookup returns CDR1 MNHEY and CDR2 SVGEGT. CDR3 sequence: CASSYVPDGNTIYF. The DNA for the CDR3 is TGTGCCAGCAGTTACGTTCCAGATGGAAACACCATATATTTT.

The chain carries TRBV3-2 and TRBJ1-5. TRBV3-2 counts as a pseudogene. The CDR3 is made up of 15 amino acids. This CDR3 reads CASSQVRDSNQPQHF. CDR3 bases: TGTGCCAGCAGCCAAGTTCGGGATAGCAATCAGCCCCAGCATTTT.

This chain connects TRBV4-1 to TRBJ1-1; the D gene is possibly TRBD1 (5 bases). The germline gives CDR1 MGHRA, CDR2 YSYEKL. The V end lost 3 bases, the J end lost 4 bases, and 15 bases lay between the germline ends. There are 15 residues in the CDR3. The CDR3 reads CASSHPPQGATEAFF. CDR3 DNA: TGCGCCAGCAGCCACCCACCCCAAGGGGCCACTGAAGCTTTCTTT.

CDR3 in amino acids: CASSQDWTSTDTQYF. As DNA, the CDR3 is TGCGCCAGCAGCCAAGATTGGACTAGCACAGATACGCAGTATTTT. V and J are TRBV4-3 and TRBJ2-3, with D perhaps TRBD2 (5 bases). CDR3 size: 15 residues. Germline loops: CDR1 LGHNA, CDR2 YSLEER. Trimming left V 0 bases short and J 0 bases short, with 7 bases between.

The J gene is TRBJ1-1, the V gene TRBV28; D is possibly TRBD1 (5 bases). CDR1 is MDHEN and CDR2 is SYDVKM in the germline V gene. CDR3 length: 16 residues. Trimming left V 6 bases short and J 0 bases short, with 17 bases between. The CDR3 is CASRAGTAGVNTEAFF. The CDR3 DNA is TGTGCCAGCAGAGCGGGGACCGCAGGAGTGAACACTGAAGCTTTCTTT.

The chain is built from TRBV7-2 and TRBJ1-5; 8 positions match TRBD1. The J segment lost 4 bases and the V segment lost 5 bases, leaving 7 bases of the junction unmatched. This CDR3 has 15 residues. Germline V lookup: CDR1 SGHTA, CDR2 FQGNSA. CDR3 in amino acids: CASSPGTGRNQPQHF. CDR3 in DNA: TGTGCCAGCAGCCCCGGGACAGGCAGAAATCAGCCCCAGCATTTT.

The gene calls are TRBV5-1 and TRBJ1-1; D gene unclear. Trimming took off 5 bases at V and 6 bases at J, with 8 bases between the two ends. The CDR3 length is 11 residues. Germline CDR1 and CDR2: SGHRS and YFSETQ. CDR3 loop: CASRGGPEAFF. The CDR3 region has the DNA TGCGCCAGCAGGGGTGGGCCTGAAGCTTTCTTT.

CDR3 region: CASSRRGYGYTF. The CDR3 bases are TGTGCCAGCAGCCGGAGAGGTTATGGCTACACCTTC. V is TRBV12-3 or TRBV12-4 and J is TRBJ1-2, with D unclear. The V end lost 6 bases, the J end lost 5 bases, and 10 bases lay between the germline ends. The CDR3 is 12 residues long.

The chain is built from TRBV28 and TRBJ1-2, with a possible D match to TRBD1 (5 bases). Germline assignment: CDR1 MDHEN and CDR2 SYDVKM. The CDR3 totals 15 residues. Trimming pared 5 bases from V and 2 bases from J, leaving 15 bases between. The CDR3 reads CASSPRTPLNYGYTF. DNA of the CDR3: TGTGCCAGCAGTCCCCGGACACCCTTAAACTATGGCTACACCTTC.

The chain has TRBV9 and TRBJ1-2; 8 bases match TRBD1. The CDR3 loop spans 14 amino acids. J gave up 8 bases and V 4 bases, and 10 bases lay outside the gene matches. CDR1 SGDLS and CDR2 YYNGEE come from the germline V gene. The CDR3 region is CASSSRTGSNGYTF. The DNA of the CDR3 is TGTGCCAGCAGCTCCAGGACAGGGTCTAACGGCTACACCTTC.

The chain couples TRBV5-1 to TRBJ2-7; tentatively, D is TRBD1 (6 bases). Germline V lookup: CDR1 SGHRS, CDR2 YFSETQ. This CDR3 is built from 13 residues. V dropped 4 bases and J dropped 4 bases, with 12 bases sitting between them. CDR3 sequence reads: CASSLGQLYEQYF. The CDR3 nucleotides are TGCGCCAGCAGCCTAGGACAGCTTTACGAGCAGTACTTC. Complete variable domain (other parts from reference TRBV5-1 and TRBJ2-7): KAGVTQTPRYLIKTRGQQVTLSCSPISGHRSVSWYQQTPGQGLQFLFEYFSETQRNKGNFPGRFSGRQFSNSRSEMNVSTLELGDSALYLCASSLGQLYEQYFGPGTRLTVT.

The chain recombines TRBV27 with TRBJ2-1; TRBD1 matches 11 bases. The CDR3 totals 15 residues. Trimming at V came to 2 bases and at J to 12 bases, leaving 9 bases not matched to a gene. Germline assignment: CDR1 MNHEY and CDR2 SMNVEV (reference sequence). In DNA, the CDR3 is TGTGCCAGCAGTTTAGGGACAGGGGGTCGGCGGGCGCAGTTCTTC. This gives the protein CASSLGTGGRRAQFF.

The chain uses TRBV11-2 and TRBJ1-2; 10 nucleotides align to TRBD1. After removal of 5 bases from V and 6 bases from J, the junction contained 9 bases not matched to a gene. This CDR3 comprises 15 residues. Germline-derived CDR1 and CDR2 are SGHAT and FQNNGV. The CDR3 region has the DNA TGTGCCAGCAGCCATTGGGTCGGGACAGGGGATGGCTACACCTTC. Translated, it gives CASSHWVGTGDGYTF.

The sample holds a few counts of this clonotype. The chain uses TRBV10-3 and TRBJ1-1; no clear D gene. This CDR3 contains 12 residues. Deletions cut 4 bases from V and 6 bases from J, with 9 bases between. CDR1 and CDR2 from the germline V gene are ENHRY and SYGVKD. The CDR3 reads CAISARPAEAFF. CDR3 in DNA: TGTGCCATCAGTGCAAGGCCGGCTGAAGCTTTCTTT.

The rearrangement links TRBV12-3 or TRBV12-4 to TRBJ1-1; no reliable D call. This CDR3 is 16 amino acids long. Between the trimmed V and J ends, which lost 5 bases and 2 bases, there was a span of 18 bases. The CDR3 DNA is TGTGCCAGCAGTACCGGCGGCAGGCGTGTCAACACTGAAGCTTTCTTT. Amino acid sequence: CASSTGGRRVNTEAFF.

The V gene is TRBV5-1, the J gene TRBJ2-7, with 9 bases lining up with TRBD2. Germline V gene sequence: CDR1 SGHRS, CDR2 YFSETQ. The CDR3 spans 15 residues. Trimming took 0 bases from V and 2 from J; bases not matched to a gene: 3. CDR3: CASSLGGTSTYEQYF. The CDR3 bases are TGCGCCAGCAGCTTGGGTGGGACTAGCACCTACGAGCAGTACTTC.

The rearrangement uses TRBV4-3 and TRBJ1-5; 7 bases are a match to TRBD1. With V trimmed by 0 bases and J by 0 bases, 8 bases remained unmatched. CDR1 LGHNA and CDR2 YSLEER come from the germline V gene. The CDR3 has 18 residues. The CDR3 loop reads CASSQDLAGGYSNQPQHF. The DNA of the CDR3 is TGCGCCAGCAGCCAAGATTTAGCAGGGGGGTATAGCAATCAGCCCCAGCATTTT.

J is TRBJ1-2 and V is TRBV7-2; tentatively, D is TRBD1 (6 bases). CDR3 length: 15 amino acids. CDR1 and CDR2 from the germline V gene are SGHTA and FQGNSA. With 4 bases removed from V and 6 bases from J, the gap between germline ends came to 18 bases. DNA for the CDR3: TGTGCCAGCAGCTGGGTGACAGGACAGCGAGATGGCTACACCTTC. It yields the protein CASSWVTGQRDGYTF.

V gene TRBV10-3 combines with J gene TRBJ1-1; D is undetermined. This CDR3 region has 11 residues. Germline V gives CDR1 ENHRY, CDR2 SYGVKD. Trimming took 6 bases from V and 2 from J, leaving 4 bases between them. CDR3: CAIRDNTEAFF. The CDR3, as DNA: TGTGCCATCAGGGATAACACTGAAGCTTTCTTT.